The T cell receptor beta chain under discussion was sequenced for a study of human T cells and chemical hapten exposure. Study outcomes and limitations: Sensitization with DPC brought no change to TCRs above 1 in 1000 in frequency.

TCRdb called the RACE reads again in MiXCR, with one record for every CDR3 protein. Found here are 75,000 to 100,000 distinct CDR3 sequences, roughly an eighth of them singletons; the top ten hold approximately 2%. This clonotype was counted many times. Its antigen remains unknown. Specified time point: patch test 1, 2 weeks after DPC sensitization. Regarding treatment: therapeutic diphenylcyclopropenone sensitization with weekly scalp DPC. The study enrolled 18 to 70-year-old alopecia patients suitable for DPC. The CDR3 is made up of 15 amino acids. V shed 2 bases and J 2 bases; nucleotides not matched to a gene: 2. Germline values: CDR1 MDHEN, CDR2 SYDVKM.

The TCR comes from a woman in her thirties or forties with alopecia areata. Some clones in this sample may be carry-over from other donors' samples. The gene calls are TRBV28 and TRBJ1-3; 8 positions match TRBD1. Sample: whole blood, taken in connection with sensitization to the hapten diphenylcyclopropenone (DPC). DNA for the CDR3: TGTGCCAGCAGTTTACCGACAGGGGCTGGAAACACCATATATTTT. It yields the protein CASSLPTGAGNTIYF.